Below are 8 T cell receptor beta chains sequenced from a single sample in a study of blood T cell repertoires in COVID-19. Data came from immunoSEQ multiplex PCR; TCRdb stores just in-frame clones and leaves some out. The sample shows 140,000 to 150,000 clones, 85% of them seen only once. What was sequenced was peripheral blood. These receptors were taken from a woman aged 40 to 50 with active or convalescent COVID-19.

V is TRBV28 and J is TRBJ1-1; TRBD1 agrees at 9 bases. This CDR3 is built from 15 residues. V trimming: 5 bases; J trimming: 2 bases; junction bases outside the gene matches: 6. Per the germline V gene, CDR1 is MDHEN and CDR2 is SYDVKM. CDR3 amino acids: CASSQGDRANTEAFF. DNA for the CDR3: TGTGCCAGCAGTCAAGGGGACAGGGCTAACACTGAAGCTTTCTTT.

This clone turned up a few times. The chain uses TRBV14 and TRBJ2-2, with TRBD1 matching over 7 bases. J gave up 4 bases and V 0 bases, and 8 bases lay outside the gene matches. The CDR3 loop spans 17 amino acids. Germline CDR1 reads SGHDN; CDR2 reads FVKESK. For the CDR3, the DNA is TGTGCCAGCAGCCAAGATAGGGGGACAGTCCTCACCGGGGAGCTGTTTTTT. Translated: CASSQDRGTVLTGELFF.

This clone was counted a few times. The chain couples TRBV5-6 to TRBJ1-5; 9 positions match TRBD1. Germline loops: CDR1 SGHDT, CDR2 YYEEEE. V lost 4 bases and J lost 5; bases outside the gene matches: 4. The length of the CDR3 is 14 residues. CDR3 loop: CASSPDRGDQPQHF. The CDR3 DNA reads as TGTGCCAGCAGCCCGGACAGGGGTGATCAGCCCCAGCATTTT. The entire variable domain, with the rest obtained from reference TRBV5-6 and TRBJ1-5, is as follows: DAGVTQSPTHLIKTRGQQVTLRCSPKSGHDTVSWYQQALGQGPQFIFQYYEEEERQRGNFPDRFSGHQFPNYSSELNVNALLLGDSALYLCASSPDRGDQPQHFGDGTRLSIL.

V usage is TRBV11-2 and J usage is TRBJ1-2; 9 nucleotides align to TRBD1. This CDR3 has 18 residues. Germline V gives CDR1 SGHAT, CDR2 FQNNGV. The V gene end was trimmed by 4 bases and the J gene end by 6 bases; junction bases not matched to a gene: 18. DNA for the CDR3: TGTGCCAGCAGCTCATTCAAGTGGGACAGGGCGGGGGGCGATGGCTACACCTTC. Its protein product is CASSSFKWDRAGGDGYTF.

V and J are TRBV18 and TRBJ2-7; 8 nucleotides agree with TRBD1. Germline CDR1 reads KGHSH; CDR2 reads LQKENI. Unmatched junction bases numbered 5, after V lost 2 bases and J lost 5 bases. There are 14 residues in the CDR3. Here the CDR3 DNA reads TGTGCCAGCTCACCAAGACAGGGGAACCACGAGCAGTACTTC. Protein: CASSPRQGNHEQYF.

This clone was picked up one time. The V gene is TRBV3-1 (or the pseudogene TRBV3-2), the J gene TRBJ1-1; 10 bases fit TRBD1. Germline CDR1 LGHDT, CDR2 YNNKEL (reference sequence). This CDR3 spans 14 amino acids. The trim removed 4 bases at V and 10 bases at J, leaving 9 bases unmatched. CDR3 loop: CASSLPGTGVGAFF. CDR3 coding DNA: TGTGCCAGCAGCCTCCCCGGGACAGGGGTTGGAGCTTTCTTT.

The rearrangement joins TRBV5-1 to TRBJ2-3; TRBD1 agrees at 8 bases. There are 17 residues in the CDR3. Per germline, CDR1 SGHRS and CDR2 YFSETQ. V trimming: 4 bases; J trimming: 5 bases; junction bases outside the gene matches: 15. The CDR3, as DNA: TGCGCCAGCAGCCTATATTCGACAGGGGATGAGAGAGATACGCAGTATTTT. Translated: CASSLYSTGDERDTQYF. Combining the CDR3 with reference TRBV5-1 and TRBJ2-3 gives the whole variable domain KAGVTQTPRYLIKTRGQQVTLSCSPISGHRSVSWYQQTPGQGLQFLFEYFSETQRNKGNFPGRFSGRQFSNSRSEMNVSTLELGDSALYLCASSLYSTGDERDTQYFGPGTRLTVL.

This chain joins TRBV11-2 and TRBJ2-4; tentative D call: TRBD2 (5 bases). V lost 5 bases to trimming and J lost 0 bases, with 8 bases between them. Germline V gives CDR1 SGHAT, CDR2 FQNNGV. This CDR3 is built from 14 residues. The CDR3 is CASSRELAKNIQYF. CDR3 in DNA: TGTGCCAGCAGCCGGGAACTAGCCAAAAACATTCAGTACTTC.